These T cell receptor beta chains were read from a single sample in a study of breast tumors, draining lymph nodes, adjacent tissues. TCRdb independently ran MiXCR on the multiplex PCR reads; one entry per CDR3 protein. The profile shows about 180,000 distinct CDR3 sequences, roughly a third of them singletons. The sample consisted of axillary lymph node tissue. Source of these receptors: a female donor with breast cancer. Some clones in this sample may be carry-over from other donors' samples. CDR3s include the opening cysteine and the closing phenylalanine or tryptophan. D genes are given only for firm matches. Rows may omit the clone size; those that give it use once, few, many or a size class.

>TRBJ2-3|TRBV3-1|many|NA
TGTGCCAGCAGCCAAGATTGGGAGGGCAGGGGGCCCACAGATACGCAGTATTTT
CASSQDWEGRGPTDTQYF
>TRBJ2-3|TRBV5-1|many|NA
TGCGCCAGCAGCCTAGGCCCACCCCTTCACGCAGATACGCAGTATTTT
CASSLGPPLHADTQYF
>TRBJ2-2|TRBV28|few|NA
TGTGCCAGCTGGGGGCTATACACCGGGGAGCTGTTTTTT
CASWGLYTGELFF
>TRBJ1-2|TRBV20-1|many|NA
TGCAGTGCTAGAGACACCCGAACAGCCTATGGCTACACCTTC
CSARDTRTAYGYTF
>TRBJ1-4|TRBV4-2|many|TRBD1
TGTGCCAGCAGCCATCACGGACAGGGGGGTGAAAAACTGTTTTTT
CASSHHGQGGEKLFF
>TRBJ1-1|TRBV20-1|NA|NA
TGCAGTGCTAGAGATTCGGGAGGGCCGAACACTGGAGCTTTCTTT
CSARDSGGPNTGAFF
>TRBJ1-2|TRBV18|many|TRBD1
TGTGCCAGCTCACCACCGTTGGGACAGAACTATGGCTACACCTTC
CASSPPLGQNYGYTF
>TRBJ2-2|TRBV5-8|many|NA
TGTGCCAGCAGCTTGGTTCAGGGTTTTCCCGGGGAGCTGTTTTTT
CASSLVQGFPGELFF
>TRBJ1-6|TRBV5-1|many|NA
TGCGCCAGCAGTGACAGCCTCTCCTATAATTCACCCCTCCACTTT
CASSDSLSYNSPLHF
>TRBJ1-5|TRBV2|many|NA
TGTGCCAGCAGTGAGGACAGTTGGAATCAGCCCCAGCATTTT
CASSEDSWNQPQHF
>TRBJ1-2|TRBV28|NA|NA
TGTGCCAGCAGTTTCGGCAGGGCCTCTAACTATGGCTACACCTTC
CASSFGRASNYGYTF
>TRBJ2-3|TRBV7-9|NA|NA
TGCGCCAGCAGCCTTAAACAGGGAGATACGCAGTATTTT
CASSLKQGDTQYF
>TRBJ2-6|TRBV5-6|many|TRBD2
TGTGCCGGCAGCTTGGAGAGCGGGGGGGTCCGGGCCAACGTCCTGACTTTC
CAGSLESGGVRANVLTF
>TRBJ2-7|TRBV7-2|NA|TRBD2
TGTGCGAGCGGTCGGGGGGTTTACGAGCAGTACTTC
CASGRGVYEQYF
>TRBJ2-1|TRBV6-1|many|TRBD2
TGTGCCAGCAGTACCGGGACTAGTCGGTCCTATGAGCAGTTCTTC
CASSTGTSRSYEQFF
>TRBJ2-6|TRBV5-1|many|NA
TGCGCCAGCAGCTGGCCGGAGGGTTCTGGGGCCAACGTCCTGACTTTC
CASSWPEGSGANVLTF
>TRBJ2-5|TRBV30|NA|TRBD2
TGTGCCCGGACTAGCGGGGGGTATGAGACCCAGTACTTC
CARTSGGYETQYF
>TRBJ1-3|TRBV7-2|many|NA
TGTGCCAGCAGCGGATCATTTTTACTTTCTCGGCTGGGACATCCGGGAAACACCATATATTTT
CASSGSFLLSRLGHPGNTIYF
>TRBJ2-2|TRBV5-1|NA|TRBD2
TGCGCCAGCAGCCCGCCCAAGCTAGCGGGCCCGAACGCCGGGGAGCTGTTTTTT
CASSPPKLAGPNAGELFF
>TRBJ2-1|TRBV28|NA|NA
TGTGCCAGCAGTCAACGGGTTGGGTCGCCCTACAATGAGCAGTTCTTC
CASSQRVGSPYNEQFF
>TRBJ2-3|TRBV20-1|many|NA
TGCAGTGCTAGAAGGCCTACGTCCACAGATACGCAGTATTTT
CSARRPTSTDTQYF
>TRBJ2-7|TRBV10-1|NA|TRBD2
TGCGCCAGCAGTGAGGAAGGAAAGGGAGGGCAGCACTTC
CASSEEGKGGQHF
>TRBJ2-7|TRBV5-1|NA|NA
TGCGCCAGCAGCTTGGATCCCCAAAGCTCCTACGAGCAGTACTTC
CASSLDPQSSYEQYF
>TRBJ2-7|TRBV6-6|few|NA
TGTGCCAGCAGTCAAGGTGGCAGGGGCCCCGTCCCCTCCTACGAGCAGTACTTC
CASSQGGRGPVPSYEQYF
>TRBJ2-1|TRBV7-2|NA|TRBD2
TGTGCCAGCAGCAGGGCTAGCGGGGGACTCAATGAGCAGTTCTTC
CASSRASGGLNEQFF
>TRBJ2-7|TRBV4-1|NA|NA
TGCGCCAGCAGCCAAGATCGGGTCGGAGACGACGAGCGGTACTTC
CASSQDRVGDDERYF
>TRBJ1-5|TRBV7-9|many|TRBD1
TGTGCCAGCAGCCAAGGGGACAGGGCAAGCAATCAGCCCCAGCATTTT
CASSQGDRASNQPQHF
>TRBJ2-5|TRBV12-3/TRBV12-4|many|NA
TGTGCCAGCAGCCTGATGGGCACCTGGGAGGAGACCCAGTACTTC
CASSLMGTWEETQYF
>TRBJ2-5|TRBV20-1|NA|TRBD2
TGCAGTGCTAGCAATCCCGCGGGGGGCATGTATGGGACCCAGTACTTC
CSASNPAGGMYGTQYF
>TRBJ2-2|TRBV20-1|NA|TRBD2
TGCAGTGCTGGGTCTAGCGGGGAGAACACCGGGGAGCTGTCTTTT
CSAGSSGENTGELSF
>TRBJ2-2|TRBV11-2|NA|TRBD1
TGTGCCAGCGAGATAACCCAGGGGGTCGGGGAGCTGTTTTTT
CASEITQGVGELFF
>TRBJ1-5|TRBV19|many|NA
TGTGCCAGTAGTATGAGGGGGGGGGTTAATCAGCCCCAGCATTTT
CASSMRGGVNQPQHF